These 8 T cell receptor beta chains were all obtained from the same sample, sequenced in a study of shared T cell receptors in the human thymus. Measured with immunoSEQ multiplex PCR; TCRdb has only the in-frame clones, and not every one. The sample has some 400,000 clones; 85% to 95% are singletons. Sample: thymocytes. These receptor sequences come from a human donor.

The rearrangement uses TRBV18 and TRBJ2-6; 10 bases map to TRBD1. Per the germline V gene, CDR1 is KGHSH and CDR2 is LQKENI. The CDR3 runs to 22 residues. V lost 1 base and J lost 3; bases outside the gene matches: 18. The CDR3 coding sequence is TGTGCCAGCTCACCACTGAACGAATTAATCCGGGACAGGGGAGGTGGGGCCAACGTCCTGACTTTC. This encodes CASSPLNELIRDRGGGANVLTF.

This chain joins TRBV4-1 and TRBJ2-7; D remains ambiguous. V was cut by 0 bases and J by 6 bases, with 12 bases left in between. Germline V gives CDR1 MGHRA, CDR2 YSYEKL. The CDR3 is 14 amino acids. The CDR3 protein is CASSQDWNALEQYF. In DNA form, the CDR3 reads TGCGCCAGCAGCCAAGATTGGAACGCACTCGAGCAGTACTTC.

The chain joins TRBV14 to TRBJ1-5; D unresolved. The CDR3 loop spans 19 amino acids. Trimming pared 0 bases from V and 0 bases from J, leaving 18 bases between. From germline, CDR1 is SGHDN and CDR2 FVKESK. CDR3 protein: CASSQDGWHAGYSNQPQHF. The CDR3 nucleotides read TGTGCCAGCAGCCAAGATGGGTGGCACGCCGGATATAGCAATCAGCCCCAGCATTTT.

J is TRBJ2-7 and V is TRBV4-2, with 12 nucleotides matching TRBD1. V was pared by 4 bases and J by 5 bases, with 9 bases of the junction left unmatched. CDR1 and CDR2 from the germline V gene are LGHNA and YNFKEQ. The CDR3 totals 16 residues. The CDR3 DNA is TGTGCCAGCAGCCCCTCCGGGGACAGGGGGCAGGACGAGCAGTACTTC. It is translated as CASSPSGDRGQDEQYF.

The chain employs TRBV15 and TRBJ2-3; 16 bases line up with TRBD2. CDR3 length: 17 amino acids. The ends lost 10 bases at V and 3 bases at J; junction bases unmatched: 10. Germline lookup yields CDR1 LNHNV and CDR2 YYDKDF (reference sequence). This CDR3 is CASGTSGRARKTDTQYF. The CDR3 DNA follows: TGTGCCAGCGGGACTAGCGGGAGGGCCCGGAAGACAGATACGCAGTATTTT.

The V call is TRBV27, the J call TRBJ1-5; no definite D call. In germline, CDR1 is MNHEY, CDR2 SMNVEV (reference sequence). The CDR3 runs 16 residues. V was clipped by 6 bases and J by 2 bases, with 17 bases between them. The CDR3 reads CASSGAGALGNQPQHF. The CDR3 DNA reads as TGTGCCAGCAGCGGAGCAGGAGCTCTAGGCAATCAGCCCCAGCATTTT.

The chain is built from TRBV11-3 and TRBJ2-7; possibly TRBD1 for D (6 bases). The length of the CDR3 is 15 residues. Trimming left V 5 bases short and J 3 bases short, with 17 bases between. Germline V gene sequence: CDR1 SGHNT, CDR2 YENEEA. Written as DNA, the CDR3 is TGTGCCAGCAGCCCATACGCAGGGGTGAGCTACGAGCAGTACTTC. It is translated as CASSPYAGVSYEQYF.

The V gene is TRBV14, the J gene TRBJ1-5; TRBD1 matches 9 bases. CDR1 and CDR2 (germline): SGHDN, FVKESK. Trimming took 2 bases from V and 0 from J; bases not matched to a gene: 17. The CDR3 has 21 amino acids. CDR3 nucleotides: TGTGCCAGCAGCCAACGCCTGGACAGGGGCACCGTTCACCATAGCAATCAGCCCCAGCATTTT. Translated: CASSQRLDRGTVHHSNQPQHF.